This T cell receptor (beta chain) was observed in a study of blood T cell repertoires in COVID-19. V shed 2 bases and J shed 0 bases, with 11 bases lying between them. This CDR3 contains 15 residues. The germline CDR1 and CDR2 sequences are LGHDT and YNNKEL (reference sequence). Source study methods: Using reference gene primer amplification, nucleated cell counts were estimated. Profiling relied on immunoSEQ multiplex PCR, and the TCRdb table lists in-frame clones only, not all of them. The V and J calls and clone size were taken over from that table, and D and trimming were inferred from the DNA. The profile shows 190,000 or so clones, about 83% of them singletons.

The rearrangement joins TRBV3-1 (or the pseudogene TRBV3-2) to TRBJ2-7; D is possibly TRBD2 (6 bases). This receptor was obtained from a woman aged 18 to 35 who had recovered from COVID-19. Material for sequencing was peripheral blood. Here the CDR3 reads CASSQRTTSSYEQYV. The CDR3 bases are TGTGCCAGCAGCCAACGGACTACGAGCTCCTACGAGCAGTACGTC.